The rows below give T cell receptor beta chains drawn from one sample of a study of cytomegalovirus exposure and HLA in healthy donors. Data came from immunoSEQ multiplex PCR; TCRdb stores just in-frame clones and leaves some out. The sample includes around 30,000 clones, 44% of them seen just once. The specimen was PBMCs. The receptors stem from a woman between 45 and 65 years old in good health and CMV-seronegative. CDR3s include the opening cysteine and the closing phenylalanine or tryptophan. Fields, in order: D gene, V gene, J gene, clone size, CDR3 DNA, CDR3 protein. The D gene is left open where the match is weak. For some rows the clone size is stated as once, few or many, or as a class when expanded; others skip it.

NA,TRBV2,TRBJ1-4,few,TGTGCCAGCAGTGGGAGCGCAACTAATGAAAAACTGTTTTTT,CASSGSATNEKLFF
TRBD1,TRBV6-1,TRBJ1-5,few,TGTGCCAGCAGTGAATCCACAGGGGGCGTCTATCAGCCCCAGCATTTT,CASSESTGGVYQPQHF
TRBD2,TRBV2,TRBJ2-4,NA,TGTGCCAGCAGTGAGACTAGCGGGGCAGCCAAAAACATTCAGTACTTC,CASSETSGAAKNIQYF
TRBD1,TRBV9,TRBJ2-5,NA,TGTGCCAGCAGCGTACAGGGGGTCCAAGAGACCCAGTACTTC,CASSVQGVQETQYF
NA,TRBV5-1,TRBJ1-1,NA,TGCGCCAGCAGCCCCAATACAGGGCGGAACACTGAAGCTTTCTTT,CASSPNTGRNTEAFF
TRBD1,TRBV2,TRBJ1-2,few,TGTGCCAGCAGAGACAGGGGTAGCTATGGCTACACCTTC,CASRDRGSYGYTF
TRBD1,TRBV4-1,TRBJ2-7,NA,TGCGCCAGCAGCCAAGCTAGGGACAGGGATCGCTACGAGCAGTACTTC,CASSQARDRDRYEQYF
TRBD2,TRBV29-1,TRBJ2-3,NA,TGCAGCGTTGAAGATCTTAGTGGGGGGGTTAGCACAGATACGCAGTATTTT,CSVEDLSGGVSTDTQYF
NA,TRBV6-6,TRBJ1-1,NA,TGTGCCACAAACAGGGAGGGCACTGAAGCTTTCTTT,CATNREGTEAFF
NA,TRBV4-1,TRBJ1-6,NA,TGCGCCAGCAGCCAAGATGGGGCAGGGCTCATTAATTCACCCCTCCACTTT,CASSQDGAGLINSPLHF
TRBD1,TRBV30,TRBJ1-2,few,TGTGCCTGGAGCGAGACAGGGGGGGGAGGCTACACCTTC,CAWSETGGGGYTF
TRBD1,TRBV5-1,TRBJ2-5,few,TGCGCCAGCAGCTTAGGGACAGGGCAAGAGACCCAGTACTTC,CASSLGTGQETQYF
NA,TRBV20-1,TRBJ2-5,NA,TGCAGTGCTAGTACTGGAGAGACCCAGTACTTC,CSASTGETQYF
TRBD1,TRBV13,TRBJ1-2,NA,TGTGCCAGCAGCTTAAACAGGGGCCGCTATGGCTACACCTTC,CASSLNRGRYGYTF
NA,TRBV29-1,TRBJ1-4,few,TGCAGCGTTGAAGATTGGGGAGGCGATAATGAAAAACTGTTTTTT,CSVEDWGGDNEKLFF
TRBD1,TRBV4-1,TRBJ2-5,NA,TGCGCCAGCAGCCCGGGACAGGGGTCGGAGACCCAGTACTTC,CASSPGQGSETQYF
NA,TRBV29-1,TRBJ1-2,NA,TGCAGCGTTAGACAGGTAGATAAGGACTATGGCTACACCTTC,CSVRQVDKDYGYTF
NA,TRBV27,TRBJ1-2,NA,TGTGCCAGCGGCTCCACGCGGATACCCTATGGCTACACCTTC,CASGSTRIPYGYTF
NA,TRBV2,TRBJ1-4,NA,TGTGCCAGCACCCCGAGGGCCACAACTAATGAAAAACTGTTTTTT,CASTPRATTNEKLFF
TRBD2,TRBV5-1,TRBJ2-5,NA,TGCGCCAGCAGCTCCGGACTAGCGGGAGTTCCGTGGGAGACCCAGTACTTC,CASSSGLAGVPWETQYF
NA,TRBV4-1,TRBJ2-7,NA,TGCGCCAGCAGCCGGGGGACGGGACTCTCCGAGCAGTACTTC,CASSRGTGLSEQYF
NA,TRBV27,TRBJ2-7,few,TGTGCCAGCAGTGACAGGAACTCCTACGAGCAGTACTTC,CASSDRNSYEQYF
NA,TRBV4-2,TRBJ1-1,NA,TGTGCCAGCAGCCAAACTGCCTGGGGGGGGAACACTGAAGCTTTCTTT,CASSQTAWGGNTEAFF
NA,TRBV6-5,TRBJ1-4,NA,TGTGCCAGCAGTTTCGACCCGGGAATTAATGAAAAACTGTTTTTT,CASSFDPGINEKLFF
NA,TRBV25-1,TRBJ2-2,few,TGTGCCAGCAGTGAATATCGTTTGGCCACCGGGGAGCTGTTTTTT,CASSEYRLATGELFF
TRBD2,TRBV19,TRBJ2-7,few,TGTGCCAGTAGTCGACTAGCGGGGGGGTACGAGCAGTACTTC,CASSRLAGGYEQYF
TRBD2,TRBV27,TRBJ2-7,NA,TGTGCCAGCCGCCTCACCATGTGGACTAGCGGCTACGAGCAGTACTTC,CASRLTMWTSGYEQYF
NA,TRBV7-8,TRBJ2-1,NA,TGTGCCAGCAGCCTATACAGGGTCCAGGGATACAATGAGCAGTTCTTC,CASSLYRVQGYNEQFF
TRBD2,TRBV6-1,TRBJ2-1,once,TGTGCCAGCAGTGAACCCCCCTGGGTAGCGGGAGTCTACAATGAGCAGTTCTTC,CASSEPPWVAGVYNEQFF
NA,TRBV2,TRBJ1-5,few,TGTGCCAGCAGCCAAAGCAGGGACAATCAGCCCCAGCATTTT,CASSQSRDNQPQHF
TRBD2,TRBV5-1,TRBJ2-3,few,TGCGCCAGCAGCTTGGTGGCGGGAGCAGATACGCAGTATTTT,CASSLVAGADTQYF
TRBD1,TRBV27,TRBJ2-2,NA,TGTGCCAGCAGTTTATCGGGACAGGCATTAGGCGGGGAGCTGTTTTTT,CASSLSGQALGGELFF
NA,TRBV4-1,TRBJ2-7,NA,TGCGCCAGCAGCAGGGAGACAGGTCCGCAGTACTTC,CASSRETGPQYF
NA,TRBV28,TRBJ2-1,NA,TGTGCCAGCAGTTTCCCACCCGGGACTTCTTCCTACAATGAGCAGTTCTTC,CASSFPPGTSSYNEQFF
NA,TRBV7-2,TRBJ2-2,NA,TGTGCCAGCAGCCCCAGAGGGGGGAACACCGGGGAGCTGTTTTTT,CASSPRGGNTGELFF
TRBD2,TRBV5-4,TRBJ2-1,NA,TGTGCCAGCAGCCCACGGACTAGCGGAGACAATGAGCAGTTCTTC,CASSPRTSGDNEQFF
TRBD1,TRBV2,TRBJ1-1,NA,TGTGCCAGCAGTTGGACAGGGGGCACTGAAGCTTTCTTT,CASSWTGGTEAFF
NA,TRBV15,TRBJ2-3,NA,TGTGCCACCAGCAGAGAGGGCAGAGATACGCAGTATTTT,CATSREGRDTQYF
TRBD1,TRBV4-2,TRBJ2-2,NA,TGTGCCAGCAGCCTCACAGGGGGAGGCAGGGAGCTGTTTTTT,CASSLTGGGRELFF
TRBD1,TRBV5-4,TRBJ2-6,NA,TGTGCCAGCAGCCAGGGACAGGTGCCTGAACTCTGGGCCAACGTCCTGACTTTC,CASSQGQVPELWANVLTF